Below are 21 T cell receptor beta chains sequenced from a single sample in a study of cytomegalovirus exposure and HLA in healthy donors. Primers: 60 Vbeta forward and 13 Jbeta reverse. Profiling relied on immunoSEQ multiplex PCR, and the TCRdb table lists in-frame clones only, not all of them. The profile shows approximately 190,000 clones, approximately 80% of them singletons. The specimen sequenced was PBMCs. The receptors stem from a woman aged 25 to 39 in good health and CMV-seronegative.

This CDR3 reads CSVEGQRGNIQYF. CDR3 nucleotides: TGCAGCGTTGAGGGACAGAGGGGAAACATTCAGTACTTC. The genes are TRBV29-1 and TRBJ2-4, with 7 bases matching TRBD1. Germline-derived CDR1 and CDR2 are SQVTM and ANQGSEA. V shed 3 bases, J shed 6 bases, and the junction held 5 bases outside the gene matches. CDR3 length: 13 amino acids.

This chain connects TRBV25-1 to TRBJ2-3, with D possibly being TRBD1 (6 bases). V lost 5 bases, J lost 2 bases, and 11 bases lay in between. The CDR3 is 14 residues long. CDR1 is MGHDK and CDR2 is SYGVNS in the germline V gene. CDR3: CASSIYRDTDTQYF. The CDR3 nucleotides read TGTGCCAGCAGTATCTACAGGGACACAGATACGCAGTATTTT.

The V gene is TRBV7-9, the J gene TRBJ1-2; 8 bases fit TRBD1. The CDR3 loop spans 16 amino acids. Unmatched junction bases numbered 5, after V lost 2 bases and J lost 0 bases. CDR1 and CDR2 (germline): SEHNR, FQNEAQ (reference sequence). In DNA form, the CDR3 reads TGTGCCAGCAGCTTATCCGGGACAGGAGCTAACTATGGCTACACCTTC. Translation: CASSLSGTGANYGYTF.

This clone was observed a single time. The chain uses TRBV6-6 and TRBJ1-4; D is undetermined. The CDR3 is 14 residues long. The germline V gene encodes CDR1 MNHNY and CDR2 SVGAGI (reference sequence). The V gene lost 4 bases and the J gene lost 0 bases, with 6 bases spanning the gap. CDR3 nucleotide sequence: TGTGCCAGCAGTTCGACTGCAACTAATGAAAAACTGTTTTTT. It is translated as CASSSTATNEKLFF.

This rearrangement joins TRBV2 to TRBJ2-7; 8 positions match TRBD1. Germline V lookup: CDR1 SNHLY, CDR2 FYNNEI. The CDR3 contains 18 residues. V gave up 2 bases and J gave up 3 bases; unmatched junction bases: 15. The CDR3 region is CASSEPRRGTGGIYEQYF. The DNA for the CDR3 is TGTGCCAGCAGTGAACCCCGCCGGGGGACAGGTGGAATCTACGAGCAGTACTTC.

This chain joins TRBV4-3 and TRBJ2-3; 9 bases agree with TRBD2. This CDR3 has 17 amino acids. Trimming removed 0 bases from V and 6 bases from J; junction bases left unmatched: 10. Per the germline V gene, CDR1 is LGHNA and CDR2 is YSLEER. The CDR3 nucleotides are TGCGCCAGCAGCCAAGATAGGGCGGGAGGGTACCAGGATACGCAGTATTTT. Its translation: CASSQDRAGGYQDTQYF.

The chain combines TRBV28 with TRBJ1-4; 7 positions match TRBD1. The J segment lost 2 bases and the V segment lost 5 bases, leaving 8 bases of the junction unmatched. The CDR3 extends over 16 amino acids. The germline CDR1 and CDR2 sequences are MDHEN and SYDVKM. The CDR3 is CASSSPDRATNEKLFF. In nucleotides, the CDR3 is TGTGCCAGCAGTAGCCCAGACAGGGCTACTAATGAAAAACTGTTTTTT.

This clone was picked up a small number of times. The chain recombines TRBV10-2 with TRBJ2-3, with TRBD2 identical over 14 bases. Losses at the gene ends were 6 bases for V and 2 bases for J; bases not matched to a gene: 16. The germline V gene encodes CDR1 WSHSY and CDR2 SAAADI. The CDR3 is 20 residues long. CDR3 nucleotides: TGCGCCAGCAGCACCCACCGGGGGACTAGCGGGGGACCTCCCACAGATACGCAGTATTTT. This codes for CASSTHRGTSGGPPTDTQYF.

The CDR3 here is CASSLTHREAFF. The CDR3 DNA follows: TGTGCCAGCAGCTTAACACACAGGGAAGCTTTCTTT. V and J are TRBV7-2 and TRBJ1-1; TRBD1 might be the D (5 bases). V was clipped by 2 bases and J by 8 bases, with 9 bases between them. Germline values: CDR1 SGHTA, CDR2 FQGNSA. The CDR3 has 12 residues.

This chain links TRBV5-1 with TRBJ2-7; TRBD1 agrees at 9 bases. The V gene end was trimmed by 5 bases and the J gene end by 5 bases; junction bases not matched to a gene: 5. This CDR3 is 13 amino acids long. Germline V gene sequence: CDR1 SGHRS, CDR2 YFSETQ. CDR3 DNA: TGCGCCAGCAGTCCGAGGACAGGGGACGAGCAGTACTTC. Translation: CASSPRTGDEQYF.

The J gene is TRBJ2-3, the V gene TRBV6-4, with a tentative D call TRBD2 (6 bases). Germline loops: CDR1 MRHNA, CDR2 SNTAGT. The CDR3 covers 14 residues. V shed 8 bases and J shed 0 bases, with 12 bases lying between them. DNA for the CDR3: TGTGCCAGCGCCCTTGCGGGGAGCACAGATACGCAGTATTTT. Its translation is CASALAGSTDTQYF.

The count of this clone is one. The rearrangement joins TRBV19 to TRBJ1-2, with D unclear. The CDR3 covers 13 residues. Per the germline V gene, CDR1 is LNHDA and CDR2 is SQIVND (reference sequence). V was pared by 8 bases and J by 6 bases, with 16 bases between. Here the CDR3 DNA reads TGTGCCAGTCGACCGCGAGGCTTTGATGGCTACACCTTC. It translates to CASRPRGFDGYTF.

CDR3 sequence: CASSQTPGGRGGYTF. As DNA, the CDR3 is TGTGCCAGCAGCCAAACCCCAGGGGGCCGGGGTGGCTACACCTTC. The chain couples TRBV14 to TRBJ1-2; TRBD1 aligns across 8 bases. The CDR3 is 15 amino acids. The V gene end was trimmed by 2 bases and the J gene end by 7 bases; junction bases not matched to a gene: 9. Germline assignment: CDR1 SGHDN and CDR2 FVKESK. The entire variable domain, with the rest obtained from reference TRBV14 and TRBJ1-2, is as follows: EAGVTQFPSHSVIEKGQTVTLRCDPISGHDNLYWYRRVMGKEIKFLLHFVKESKQDESGMPNNRFLAERTGGTYSTLKVQPAELEDSGVYFCASSQTPGGRGGYTFGSGTRLTVV.

This clone was found once. This CDR3 is CASRTDREGEKLFF. In DNA, the CDR3 is TGTGCCAGCAGGACGGACAGGGAAGGTGAAAAACTGTTTTTT. The chain is built from TRBV27 and TRBJ1-4; 8 bases are a match to TRBD1. The CDR3 has 14 residues. CDR1 MNHEY and CDR2 SMNVEV come from the germline V gene (reference sequence). Trimming removed 6 bases from V and 7 bases from J; junction bases left unmatched: 7.

This clone was detected only a few times. The chain is built from TRBV5-4 and TRBJ2-3; TRBD2 is a possible D gene (5 bases). Per the germline V gene, CDR1 is SGHNT and CDR2 is YYREEE (reference sequence). This CDR3 comprises 14 residues. Trimming took 4 bases from V and 4 from J, leaving 13 bases between them. CDR3 loop: CASSRGLGPDTQYF. CDR3 DNA: TGTGCCAGCAGCCGCGGACTGGGCCCAGATACGCAGTATTTT. The whole variable domain, remainder taken from reference TRBV5-4 and TRBJ2-3, is ETGVTQSPTHLIKTRGQQVTLRCSSQSGHNTVSWYQQALGQGPQFIFQYYREEENGRGNFPPRFSGLQFPNYSSELNVNALELDDSALYLCASSRGLGPDTQYFGPGTRLTVL.

The gene calls are TRBV19 and TRBJ2-2; maybe TRBD2 (5 bases). CDR3 length: 13 amino acids. Germline CDR1 is LNHDA and CDR2 is SQIVND (reference sequence). Trimming left V 3 bases short and J 6 bases short, with 8 bases between. The DNA of the CDR3 is TGTGCCAGTAGTATTCTCGGGGCCGGGGAGCTGTTTTTT. Protein sequence: CASSILGAGELFF.

This clone has just a few counts. This CDR3 reads CASSFNRSPTEAFF. CDR3 nucleotide sequence: TGTGCCAGCAGCTTCAACAGGAGTCCCACTGAAGCTTTCTTT. The J gene is TRBJ1-1, the V gene TRBV11-2; D perhaps matches TRBD1 (5 bases). V was shortened by 3 bases and J by 4 bases, with 12 bases between the two germline ends. This CDR3 spans 14 amino acids. Germline assignment: CDR1 SGHAT and CDR2 FQNNGV.

The V and J genes are TRBV7-9 and TRBJ2-5; D is ambiguous. V lost 3 bases, J lost 5 bases, and 22 bases lay in between. Germline assignment: CDR1 SEHNR and CDR2 FQNEAQ (reference sequence). The CDR3 runs 17 residues. The CDR3 spells CASSFLGIRSFRETQYF. The CDR3 DNA sequence: TGTGCCAGCAGCTTTTTGGGCATCCGATCCTTCCGGGAGACCCAGTACTTC. Combining the CDR3 with reference TRBV7-9 and TRBJ2-5 gives the whole variable domain DTGVSQNPRHKITKRGQNVTFRCDPISEHNRLYWYRQTLGQGPEFLTYFQNEAQLEKSRLLSDRFSAERPKGSFSTLEIQRTEQGDSAMYLCASSFLGIRSFRETQYFGPGTRLLVL.

This clone came up once. The V and J genes are TRBV18 and TRBJ2-7; 11 bases are shared with TRBD2. J was trimmed by 3 bases and V by 3 bases; bases with no gene match: 4. Germline V gene data show CDR1 as KGHSH and CDR2 as LQKENI. The length of the CDR3 is 15 residues. This CDR3 is CASSPGTSGNYEQYF. Written as DNA, the CDR3 is TGTGCCAGCTCACCCGGGACTAGCGGTAACTACGAGCAGTACTTC.

This chain uses TRBV19 with TRBJ2-7, with 10 bases matching TRBD1. V was pared by 3 bases and J by 3 bases, with 2 bases of the junction left unmatched. Germline loops: CDR1 LNHDA, CDR2 SQIVND (reference sequence). This CDR3 contains 14 residues. As DNA, the CDR3 is TGTGCCAGTAGTATCCGGGACAGGGGCTACGAGCAGTACTTC. Translation: CASSIRDRGYEQYF.

The rearrangement joins TRBV6-1 to TRBJ1-5; D might be TRBD1 (5 bases). Trimming took off 0 bases at V and 2 bases at J, with 8 bases between the two ends. Germline CDR1 MNHNS, CDR2 SASEGT. There are 15 residues in the CDR3. In DNA form, the CDR3 reads TGTGCCAGCAGTGAAGCCAGGGAACGCAATCAGCCCCAGCATTTT. This sequence encodes CASSEARERNQPQHF.